Presented here are 27 T cell receptor beta chains from one specimen sequenced in a study of human T cells and chemical hapten exposure. Via MiXCR, TCRdb re-called the RACE reads, giving one row per CDR3 protein. In the table there are a few hundred thousand distinct CDR3 sequences, around 6% of which are singletons. Time point specified: patch test 2, 6 weeks after DPC sensitization. Treatment described: therapeutic diphenylcyclopropenone sensitization with weekly scalp DPC. The source was whole blood, collected in connection with sensitization to the hapten diphenylcyclopropenone (DPC). These receptors all come from a woman in her late teens or twenties with alopecia areata. Some clones in this sample may be carry-over from other donors' samples.

The chain carries TRBV20-1 and TRBJ2-7; no clear D gene. Looked up from germline, CDR1 is DFQATT and CDR2 is SNEGSKA (reference sequence). The length of the CDR3 is 11 residues. Trimming shortened V by 0 bases and J by 2 bases, and 2 bases separated the two germline ends. The CDR3 region has the DNA TGCAGTGCTAGAGAGGCCTACGAGCAGTACTTC. As protein: CSAREAYEQYF.

The table lists this clonotype with a few counts. The gene calls are TRBV12-3 or TRBV12-4 and TRBJ1-5, with D unclear. This CDR3 has 14 residues. Trimming cost V 1 base and J 4 bases, with 8 bases left between them. The CDR3 region has the DNA TGTGCCAGCAGTTTAGTATTGAGAAATCAGCCCCAGCATTTT. Translated, it gives CASSLVLRNQPQHF.

This clonotype was seen a few times. The chain employs TRBV6-5 and TRBJ2-7; perhaps TRBD1 as D (6 bases). The germline CDR1 and CDR2 sequences are MNHEY and SVGAGI. The CDR3 sequence is 13 residues long. The V end was cut by 6 bases, the J end by 6 bases, with 15 bases between. CDR3: CASSSTGSGEQYF. DNA of the CDR3: TGTGCCAGCAGCAGTACAGGGTCCGGCGAGCAGTACTTC.

In this sample, this clonotype turned up many times. V usage is TRBV5-4 and J usage is TRBJ2-2; 9 nucleotides agree with TRBD1. Germline trimming cut 3 bases from V and 4 bases from J; bases unmatched to any gene: 7. Germline CDR1 is SGHNT and CDR2 is YYREEE (reference sequence). The CDR3 runs 16 residues. CDR3 DNA sequence: TGTGCCAGCAGCTCCCCGGGACAGGGCCCCACCGGGGAGCTGTTTTTT. Translating gives CASSSPGQGPTGELFF.

The sample holds many counts of this clonotype. The rearrangement links TRBV7-2 to TRBJ2-6; D gene uncertain. V was shortened by 5 bases and J by 2 bases, with 7 bases between the two germline ends. The CDR3 sequence is 14 residues long. Germline CDR1 and CDR2: SGHTA and FQGNSA. CDR3 sequence: CASSPFAGANVLTF. The CDR3 DNA sequence: TGTGCCAGCAGCCCCTTCGCTGGGGCCAACGTCCTGACTTTC.

This chain joins TRBV20-1 and TRBJ1-6; a possible D gene is TRBD1 (5 bases). Trimming took 4 bases from V and 0 from J, leaving 13 bases between them. Looked up from germline, CDR1 is DFQATT and CDR2 is SNEGSKA (reference sequence). This CDR3 is 16 amino acids long. The CDR3 nucleotides read TGCAGTGCTAACCCCGGGACGAGCTCCTATAATTCACCCCTCCACTTT. It is translated as CSANPGTSSYNSPLHF.

This sequence joins TRBV28 and TRBJ2-7; D is possibly TRBD1 or TRBD2 (5 bases each). In germline, CDR1 is MDHEN, CDR2 SYDVKM. This CDR3 is built from 15 residues. The V end lost 2 bases, the J end lost 4 bases, and 15 bases lay between the germline ends. CDR3 amino acids: CASSLSRQGRYEQYF. For the CDR3, the DNA is TGTGCCAGCAGTTTAAGTCGGCAGGGACGATACGAGCAGTACTTC.

This chain links TRBV5-1 with TRBJ2-7; D possibly corresponds to TRBD2 (6 bases). V lost 2 bases, J lost 3 bases, and 12 bases lay in between. The germline CDR1 and CDR2 sequences are SGHRS and YFSETQ. This CDR3 spans 14 amino acids. The CDR3 protein is CASSFRDFNYEQYF. In DNA form, the CDR3 reads TGCGCCAGCAGCTTCCGGGACTTCAACTACGAGCAGTACTTC.

The V gene is TRBV20-1, the J gene TRBJ1-1, with D possibly being TRBD1 (6 bases). The CDR3 has 11 amino acids. The germline V gene has CDR1 DFQATT and CDR2 SNEGSKA (reference sequence). Trimming removed 3 bases from V and 7 bases from J, with 9 bases in between. The CDR3, as DNA: TGCAGTGCTAGTTTACAGGGTGAAGCTTTCTTT. The encoded protein is CSASLQGEAFF.

This clonotype was detected many times. The chain uses TRBV20-1 and TRBJ1-5; the D is unclear. V lost 0 bases, J lost 2 bases, and 23 bases lay in between. This CDR3 is 19 amino acids long. Germline V CDR1 and CDR2: DFQATT, SNEGSKA (reference sequence). CDR3 sequence: CSARDIRESAPLGNQPQHF. As DNA, the CDR3 is TGCAGTGCTAGAGATATTCGGGAGTCGGCCCCTTTGGGCAATCAGCCCCAGCATTTT.

This clonotype was recorded many times. This sequence joins TRBV6-5 and TRBJ1-1; 8 bases are a match to TRBD1. This CDR3 comprises 14 residues. Germline CDR1 MNHEY, CDR2 SVGAGI. Trimming cost V 2 bases and J 1 base; bases outside gene matches: 0. The CDR3 nucleotides read TGTGCCAGCAGTTACGGGACAGGGAACACTGAAGCTTTCTTT. This encodes CASSYGTGNTEAFF.

This clonotype was counted a few times. The chain combines TRBV5-6 with TRBJ1-3, with 7 bases matching TRBD1. In germline, CDR1 is SGHDT, CDR2 YYEEEE. This CDR3 is built from 15 residues. The J segment lost 2 bases and the V segment lost 5 bases, leaving 7 bases of the junction unmatched. CDR3 region: CASSFTGAPGNTIYF. The CDR3 DNA reads as TGTGCCAGCAGTTTTACAGGGGCCCCTGGAAACACCATATATTTT.

This clonotype was picked up many times. The chain carries TRBV9 and TRBJ2-2; D call uncertain. The ends were cut back, 2 bases at V and 7 bases at J, with 18 bases in the middle. The CDR3 extends over 16 amino acids. The V gene's germline CDR1 is SGDLS and CDR2 YYNGEE. CDR3 bases: TGTGCCAGCAGCGTCTTGAGTACCTACAGAGGCGGGGAGCTGTTTTTT. The encoded protein is CASSVLSTYRGGELFF.

The sample holds many counts of this clonotype. The chain combines TRBV5-8 with TRBJ2-1, with 7 bases aligning to TRBD2. The V and J ends lost 0 bases and 8 bases, in that order; junction bases with no gene match: 5. CDR3 length equals 14 residues. Germline-derived CDR1 and CDR2 are SGHTS and YDEGEE. The CDR3 protein is CASSLGLAGDEQFF. Here the CDR3 DNA reads TGTGCCAGCAGCTTGGGACTAGCAGGCGATGAGCAGTTCTTC.

This clonotype has at least ten counts. The genes are TRBV20-1 and TRBJ2-7, with D possibly being TRBD1 (6 bases). The CDR3 runs 10 residues. Germline-derived CDR1 and CDR2 are DFQATT and SNEGSKA (reference sequence). CDR3 nucleotide sequence: TGCAGCGTCAGGGGTGACGAGCAGTACTTC. This translates into CSVRGDEQYF.

The rearrangement joins TRBV27 to TRBJ2-3; no clear D gene. The V and J ends lost 7 bases and 2 bases respectively, with 10 bases between them. In germline, CDR1 is MNHEY, CDR2 SMNVEV (reference sequence). This CDR3 has 13 residues. CDR3 DNA sequence: TGTGCCAGCACCACCCGACTCACAGATACGCAGTATTTT. It yields the protein CASTTRLTDTQYF.

This clonotype occurred a few times. This chain uses TRBV9 with TRBJ2-6, with 8 bases identical to TRBD1. The CDR3 has 19 residues. The trim removed 4 bases at V and 0 bases at J, leaving 12 bases unmatched. Germline lookup yields CDR1 SGDLS and CDR2 YYNGEE. The CDR3 bases are TGTGCCAGCAGCCTTCTTGGAGGGACAGGATTCTCTGGGGCCAACGTCCTGACTTTC. Protein sequence: CASSLLGGTGFSGANVLTF. The full variable domain, with the rest looked up from reference TRBV9 and TRBJ2-6, is DSGVTQTPKHLITATGQRVTLRCSPRSGDLSVYWYQQSLDQGLQFLIQYYNGEERAKGNILERFSAQQFPDLHSELNLSSLELGDSALYFCASSLLGGTGFSGANVLTFGAGSRLTVL.

This clonotype was seen at least ten times. The V and J genes are TRBV4-2 and TRBJ1-6; D remains ambiguous. The germline gives CDR1 LGHNA, CDR2 YNFKEQ. The length of the CDR3 is 17 residues. V lost 0 bases, J lost 10 bases, and 19 bases lay in between. The CDR3 spells CASSQDLESLVRSPLHF. The CDR3 DNA sequence: TGTGCCAGCAGCCAAGATCTGGAATCACTTGTGAGGTCACCCCTCCACTTT.

The V call is TRBV3-1, the J call TRBJ2-7; D uncertain. V was cut by 10 bases and J by 5 bases, with 12 bases left in between. There are 11 residues in the CDR3. Germline V gene sequence: CDR1 LGHDT, CDR2 YNNKEL (reference sequence). CDR3 DNA: TGTGCCACTGCCGGGTTCAACGAGCAGTACTTC. It translates to CATAGFNEQYF.

This clonotype was seen ten or more times. The chain couples TRBV12-3 or TRBV12-4 to TRBJ2-7, with a possible D match to TRBD1 (5 bases). V was trimmed by 6 bases and J by 3 bases, leaving 15 bases between them. The CDR3 length is 14 residues. Here the CDR3 reads CASSTGRANYEQYF. Here the CDR3 DNA reads TGTGCCAGCAGCACCGGCAGGGCCAACTACGAGCAGTACTTC.

The chain has TRBV2 and TRBJ2-3; D tentatively reads TRBD1 or TRBD2 (7 bases each). Germline CDR1 SNHLY, CDR2 FYNNEI. CDR3 size: 17 residues. V dropped 4 bases and J dropped 4 bases, with 21 bases sitting between them. The CDR3 nucleotides read TGTGCCAGCAGTGTTCAGGGGGGGCCTTGGAGAGCAGATACGCAGTATTTT. Translation: CASSVQGGPWRADTQYF.

This clonotype showed up many times. The genes are TRBV9 and TRBJ2-7; 9 bases match TRBD2. CDR1 is SGDLS and CDR2 is YYNGEE in the germline V gene. CDR3 size: 19 residues. Trimming at V came to 3 bases and at J to 3 bases, leaving 19 bases not matched to a gene. Here the CDR3 reads CASSATPSGGTYGGYEQYF. In DNA, the CDR3 is TGTGCCAGCAGCGCCACCCCCAGCGGGGGGACCTATGGAGGCTACGAGCAGTACTTC.

Notes on this clonotype: A read error is possible here, since a much larger clone lies one base away. The conserved closing phenylalanine or tryptophan is absent in this CDR3, likely reflecting a read error. The chain recombines TRBV24-1 with TRBJ1-1; D perhaps matches TRBD1 (5 bases). The V gene's germline CDR1 is KGHDR and CDR2 SFDVKD. V lost 6 bases to trimming and J lost 5 bases, with 12 bases between them. The CDR3 runs to 13 residues. The CDR3 region has the DNA TGTGCCACCAGTATAGGGGAGGGAACTGAAGCTTTCTCT. Translated: CATSIGEGTEAFS.

This clonotype was observed a few times. V and J are TRBV6-5 and TRBJ1-5; D ambiguous. The V end was cut by 2 bases, the J end by 1 base, with 9 bases between. Germline V gene data show CDR1 as MNHEY and CDR2 as SVGAGI. The CDR3 has 15 residues. The CDR3 nucleotides are TGTGCCAGCAGTTACAGGTTAGGGAGCAATCAGCCCCAGCATTTT. It is translated as CASSYRLGSNQPQHF.

This clonotype was seen more than once but under ten times. V is TRBV6-4 and J is TRBJ1-2, with 7 nucleotides matching TRBD1. This CDR3 has 16 residues. The trim removed 6 bases at V and 5 bases at J, leaving 15 bases unmatched. CDR1 and CDR2 from the germline V gene are MRHNA and SNTAGT. Here the CDR3 reads CASRTNYRGRRYGYTF. The CDR3 DNA is TGTGCCAGCAGAACAAATTACAGGGGTCGAAGGTATGGCTACACCTTC.

This clonotype was observed a handful of times. This chain connects TRBV2 to TRBJ2-5; D may be TRBD1 or TRBD2 (5 bases each). The CDR3 covers 18 residues. Germline CDR1 is SNHLY and CDR2 is FYNNEI. V dropped 2 bases and J dropped 2 bases, with 21 bases sitting between them. CDR3 loop: CASSESTAWGRRQETQYF. The CDR3 DNA reads as TGTGCCAGCAGTGAATCGACAGCGTGGGGACGGAGGCAAGAGACCCAGTACTTC.

This clonotype was counted ten times or more. This rearrangement joins TRBV7-2 to TRBJ1-6; TRBD1 agrees at 7 bases. Germline CDR1 and CDR2: SGHTA and FQGNSA. This CDR3 is 16 amino acids long. The ends lost 5 bases at V and 6 bases at J; junction bases unmatched: 10. Here the CDR3 reads CASSTGGQGGNSPLHF. The CDR3 coding sequence is TGTGCCAGCAGCACCGGGGGGCAGGGGGGTAATTCACCCCTCCACTTT.